This TCR beta chain is drawn from a study of blood T cell repertoires in COVID-19. Study-wide background: The origin of the acute and convalescent COVID-19 samples was the United States, Italy and Spain. The analysed material was cDNA or gDNA that came from T cells, B-cell-depleted T cells, or PBMCs.

Seattle cases were enrolled at active infection and followed longitudinally. Per the germline V gene, CDR1 is MNHEY and CDR2 is SVGAGI. CDR3 length: 13 amino acids. The V end lost 6 bases, the J end lost 4 bases, and 10 bases lay between the germline ends. Per the authors' pipeline: Reference gene primer amplification gave estimated nucleated cell counts. This table comes from immunoSEQ multiplex PCR, and its TCRdb copy is limited to in-frame clones, with some not included. V, J and clone size reflect that table, while D and trimming were determined from the DNA. The table shows roughly 130,000 clones, with over 85% occurring only once.

The sequencing input was peripheral blood. The chain couples TRBV6-5 to TRBJ1-5; tentative D call: TRBD1 (6 bases). This clonotype was sampled from a man aged 55 to 69 with COVID-19, enrolled during active disease. CDR3 residues: CASRGTPNQPQHF. Written as DNA, the CDR3 is TGTGCCAGCAGGGGGACACCGAATCAGCCCCAGCATTTT.